This T cell receptor beta chain emerged from a study of shared clonotypes between healthy human individuals. A word on this clone: Its target is unknown.

Here immunoSEQ multiplex PCR was the method, and the copy in TCRdb shows in-frame clones only, minus some. The sample lists 2 million to 2.5 million clones, approximately 90% occurring once. General study results and limits: Larger estimated richness was generally seen in naive subsets than in memory subsets. In contrast to clonotypes shared by all four donors, non-shared clonotypes had lower generation probabilities.

Sequenced material: naive CD4+ T cells from PBMCs. As for subset: CD45RA+ positively selected. The receptor comes from a man younger than 35 in good health. Some clones in this sample may be carry-over from other donors' samples.

The CDR3 DNA reads TGTGCCAGCAGCCAACAGGCGGGACACTACACCGGGGAGCTGTTTTTT. This codes for CASSQQAGHYTGELFF. V is TRBV14 and J is TRBJ2-2; D may correspond to TRBD1 or TRBD2 (6 bases each). Trimming removed 2 bases at V and 3 bases at J, with 13 bases between. The CDR3 is 16 amino acids. Germline V gene lookup returns CDR1 SGHDN and CDR2 FVKESK. Together with reference TRBV14 and TRBJ2-2, the CDR3 gives the full variable domain: EAGVTQFPSHSVIEKGQTVTLRCDPISGHDNLYWYRRVMGKEIKFLLHFVKESKQDESGMPNNRFLAERTGGTYSTLKVQPAELEDSGVYFCASSQQAGHYTGELFFGEGSRLTVL.